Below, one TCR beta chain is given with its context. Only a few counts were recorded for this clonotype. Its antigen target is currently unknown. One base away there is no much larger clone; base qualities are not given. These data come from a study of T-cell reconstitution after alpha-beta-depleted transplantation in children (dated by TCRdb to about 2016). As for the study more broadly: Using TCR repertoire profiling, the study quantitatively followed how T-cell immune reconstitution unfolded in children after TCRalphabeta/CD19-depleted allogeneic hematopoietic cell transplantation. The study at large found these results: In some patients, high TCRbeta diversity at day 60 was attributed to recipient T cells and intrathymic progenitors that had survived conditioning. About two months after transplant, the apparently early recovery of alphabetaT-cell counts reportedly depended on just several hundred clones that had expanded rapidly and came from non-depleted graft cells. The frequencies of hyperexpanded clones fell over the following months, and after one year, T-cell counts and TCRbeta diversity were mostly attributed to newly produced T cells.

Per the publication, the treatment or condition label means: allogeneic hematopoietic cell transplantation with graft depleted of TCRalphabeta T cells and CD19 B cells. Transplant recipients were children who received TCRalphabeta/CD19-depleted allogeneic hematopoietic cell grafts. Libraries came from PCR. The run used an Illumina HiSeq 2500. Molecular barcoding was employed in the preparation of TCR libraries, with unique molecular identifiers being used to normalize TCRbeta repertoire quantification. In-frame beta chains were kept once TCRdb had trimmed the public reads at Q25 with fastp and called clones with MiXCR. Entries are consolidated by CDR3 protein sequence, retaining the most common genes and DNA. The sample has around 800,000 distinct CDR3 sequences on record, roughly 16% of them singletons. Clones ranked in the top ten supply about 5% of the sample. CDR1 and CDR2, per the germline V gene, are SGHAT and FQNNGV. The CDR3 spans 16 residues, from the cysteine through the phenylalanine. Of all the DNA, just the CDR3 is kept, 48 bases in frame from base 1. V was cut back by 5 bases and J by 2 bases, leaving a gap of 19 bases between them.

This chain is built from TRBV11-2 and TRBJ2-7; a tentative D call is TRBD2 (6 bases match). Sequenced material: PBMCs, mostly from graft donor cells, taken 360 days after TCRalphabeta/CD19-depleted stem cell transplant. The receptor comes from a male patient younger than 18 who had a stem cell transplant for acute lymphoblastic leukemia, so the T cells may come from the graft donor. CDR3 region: CASSPPGLSSTYEQYF. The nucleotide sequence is TGTGCCAGCAGCCCACCGGGACTCTCAAGTACCTACGAGCAGTACTTC.